The 20 T cell receptor beta chains below were found in one sample sequenced in a study of blood T cell repertoires in COVID-19. Assay: immunoSEQ multiplex PCR; the TCRdb copy retains only in-frame clones and omits some. The sample shows around 270,000 clones, around 89% of them seen only once. Specimen: peripheral blood. These receptors were collected from a man aged 40-49 years with acute or convalescent COVID-19.

The chain recombines TRBV10-1 with TRBJ2-6; 7 nucleotides line up with TRBD1. CDR3 size: 19 residues. The V and J ends lost 4 bases and 0 bases, in that order; junction bases with no gene match: 12. Germline values: CDR1 WNHNN, CDR2 SYGVQD (reference sequence). DNA for the CDR3: TGCGCCAGCAGTGCTCTCCGGGACAGTTCTAGCTCTGGGGCCAACGTCCTGACTTTC. Residues: CASSALRDSSSSGANVLTF.

The V and J genes are TRBV23-1 and TRBJ1-4, with D possibly TRBD1 on 6 matching bases. TRBV23-1 falls under the ORF class, with uncertain function. This CDR3 has 17 residues. Deletions cut 2 bases from V and 4 bases from J, with 17 bases between. CDR3 sequence: CASSQGTRVQGNEKLFF. CDR3 nucleotides: TGCGCCAGCAGTCAAGGGACACGAGTTCAGGGTAATGAAAAACTGTTTTTT.

The rearrangement joins TRBV5-1 to TRBJ1-2; TRBD1 might be the D (5 bases). Germline CDR1 is SGHRS and CDR2 is YFSETQ. V lost 0 bases to trimming and J lost 8 bases, with 20 bases between them. The CDR3 has 16 residues. The CDR3 DNA reads as TGCGCCAGCAGCTTGGAGCTGGGGCACCTCCTCGGGGGCTACACCTTC. It codes for CASSLELGHLLGGYTF.

The chain couples TRBV29-1 to TRBJ1-2; D might be TRBD1 (5 bases). The length of the CDR3 is 11 residues. CDR1 and CDR2 from the germline V gene are SQVTM and ANQGSEA. V lost 2 bases and J lost 12, with 13 bases in between. CDR3 DNA: TGCAGCGTTGAATTTTGGGGCGAGAACACCTTC. Protein: CSVEFWGENTF.

The V and J genes are TRBV12-5 and TRBJ2-7; 9 bases are a match to TRBD2. Germline loops: CDR1 LGHNT, CDR2 FRNRAP. Germline trimming cut 5 bases from V and 4 bases from J; bases unmatched to any gene: 3. This CDR3 is built from 13 residues. The CDR3 protein is CASGVLAGYEQYF. For the CDR3, the DNA is TGTGCTAGTGGTGTTCTAGCGGGATACGAGCAGTACTTC.

The gene calls are TRBV6-5 and TRBJ2-2; D gene unclear. The CDR3 sequence is 12 residues long. The germline V and J ends were trimmed by 5 bases and 5 bases, with 6 bases remaining between them. Looked up from germline, CDR1 is MNHEY and CDR2 is SVGAGI. The CDR3 DNA reads TGTGCCAGCAGTCCACAGACCGGGGAGCTGTTTTTT. Its protein product is CASSPQTGELFF.

The CDR3 DNA reads TGCGCCAGCAGCCAAGATTCCCCAGGGGGCCATGGCTACACCTTC. Translated: CASSQDSPGGHGYTF. This chain links TRBV4-1 with TRBJ1-2, with TRBD1 matching over 8 bases. The V segment lost 0 bases and the J segment 6 bases; nucleotides outside the gene matches: 6. The CDR3 extends over 15 amino acids. Looked up from germline, CDR1 is MGHRA and CDR2 is YSYEKL.

This chain connects TRBV14 to TRBJ2-1; no definite D call. The ends were cut back, 0 bases at V and 8 bases at J, with 20 bases in the middle. The CDR3 has 17 residues. In germline, CDR1 is SGHDN, CDR2 FVKESK. The CDR3 nucleotides are TGTGCCAGCAGCCAAGATGGTCTTCCCTGGAGTGTCTATGAGCAGTTCTTC. Its protein is CASSQDGLPWSVYEQFF.

CDR3 loop: CSVDRGKTEAFF. The DNA of the CDR3 is TGCAGCGTTGACAGGGGGAAAACTGAAGCTTTCTTT. V usage is TRBV29-1 and J usage is TRBJ1-1, with TRBD1 matching over 7 bases. This CDR3 is 12 amino acids long. CDR1 and CDR2 from the germline V gene are SQVTM and ANQGSEA. After removal of 3 bases from V and 5 bases from J, the junction contained 3 bases not matched to a gene.

V usage is TRBV6-5 and J usage is TRBJ2-2; D possibly corresponds to TRBD2 (6 bases). V was shortened by 6 bases and J by 0 bases, with 8 bases between the two germline ends. The V gene's germline CDR1 is MNHEY and CDR2 SVGAGI. The CDR3 has 14 amino acids. The CDR3 nucleotides are TGTGCCAGCAGACTAGCAGCGAACACCGGGGAGCTGTTTTTT. This gives the protein CASRLAANTGELFF.

This chain's CDR3 is CASSDYRNTEAFF. CDR3 in DNA: TGTGCCAGCAGTGATTACAGGAACACTGAAGCTTTCTTT. The chain links TRBV5-6 to TRBJ1-1; D call uncertain. V lost 5 bases to trimming and J lost 1 base, with 9 bases between them. This CDR3 is 13 amino acids long. Germline V gene sequence: CDR1 SGHDT, CDR2 YYEEEE.

The J gene is TRBJ1-6, the V gene TRBV19; no reliable D call. CDR3 size: 13 residues. CDR1 LNHDA and CDR2 SQIVND come from the germline V gene (reference sequence). V lost 10 bases and J lost 0, with 7 bases in between. The DNA of the CDR3 is TGTGCCACAACACGCTCCTATAATTCACCCCTCCACTTT. Translation: CATTRSYNSPLHF.

V gene TRBV7-2 combines with J gene TRBJ1-5; D is uncertain. Looked up from germline, CDR1 is SGHTA and CDR2 is FQGNSA. This CDR3 contains 13 residues. The V gene lost 4 bases and the J gene lost 5 bases, with 9 bases spanning the gap. Here the CDR3 reads CASSSPGYQPQHF. In DNA, the CDR3 is TGTGCCAGCAGCTCCCCGGGGTATCAGCCCCAGCATTTT.

V and J are TRBV19 and TRBJ1-2; D is unresolved. Germline CDR1 reads LNHDA; CDR2 reads SQIVND (reference sequence). The CDR3 contains 12 residues. V gave up 6 bases and J gave up 4 bases, with 9 bases separating them. In DNA form, the CDR3 reads TGTGCCAGTAGCCCTACCATCTATGGCTACACCTTC. This gives the protein CASSPTIYGYTF.

The CDR3 reads CASSYTAGLGNTIYF. Here the CDR3 DNA reads TGTGCCAGCAGCTATACTGCAGGGCTCGGAAACACCATATATTTT. This chain links TRBV7-8 with TRBJ1-3, with D perhaps TRBD1 (5 bases). The CDR3 runs to 15 residues. The V and J ends lost 4 bases and 4 bases respectively, with 14 bases between them. The germline V gene has CDR1 SGHVS and CDR2 FQNEAQ.

The J gene is TRBJ1-1, the V gene TRBV5-1; D uncertain. From germline, CDR1 is SGHRS and CDR2 YFSETQ. Trimming took off 0 bases at V and 6 bases at J, with 15 bases between the two ends. The CDR3 spans 15 residues. The CDR3 region is CASSLGGSRLPEAFF. CDR3 DNA: TGCGCCAGCAGCTTGGGTGGCAGTCGATTGCCTGAAGCTTTCTTT. The entire variable domain, with the rest obtained from reference TRBV5-1 and TRBJ1-1, is as follows: KAGVTQTPRYLIKTRGQQVTLSCSPISGHRSVSWYQQTPGQGLQFLFEYFSETQRNKGNFPGRFSGRQFSNSRSEMNVSTLELGDSALYLCASSLGGSRLPEAFFGQGTRLTVV.

The chain joins TRBV11-2 to TRBJ2-7, with TRBD2 identical over 7 bases. The CDR3 extends over 16 amino acids. Looked up from germline, CDR1 is SGHAT and CDR2 is FQNNGV. Losses at the gene ends were 5 bases for V and 1 base for J; bases not matched to a gene: 11. CDR3 region: CASSPQGGGVSYEQYF. DNA for the CDR3: TGTGCCAGCAGCCCCCAGGGCGGGGGTGTTTCCTACGAGCAGTACTTC. Drawing the rest from reference TRBV11-2 and TRBJ2-7, the complete variable domain is EAGVAQSPRYKIIEKRQSVAFWCNPISGHATLYWYQQILGQGPKLLIQFQNNGVVDDSQLPKDRFSAERLKGVDSTLKIQPAKLEDSAVYLCASSPQGGGVSYEQYFGPGTRLTVT.

The chain employs TRBV6-5 and TRBJ2-6, with D possibly TRBD2 on 5 matching bases. CDR1 and CDR2 from the germline V gene are MNHEY and SVGAGI. Between the trimmed V and J ends, which lost 2 bases and 4 bases, there was a span of 9 bases. CDR3 size: 15 residues. Here the CDR3 DNA reads TGTGCCAGCAGTTACCGGGGTACCGGGGCCAACGTCCTGACTTTC. Its protein product is CASSYRGTGANVLTF.

The V call is TRBV14, the J call TRBJ1-2; D perhaps matches TRBD1 (6 bases). Germline V lookup: CDR1 SGHDN, CDR2 FVKESK. The CDR3 is 13 amino acids. V lost 3 bases to trimming and J lost 5 bases, with 10 bases between them. The CDR3 loop is CASSHGTRYGYTF. The CDR3 DNA reads as TGTGCCAGCAGCCACGGGACACGTTATGGCTACACCTTC.

J is TRBJ2-7 and V is TRBV3-1 (or the pseudogene TRBV3-2); 8 bases are shared with TRBD1. Germline-derived CDR1 and CDR2 are LGHDT and YNNKEL (reference sequence). V was pared by 2 bases and J by 5 bases, with 5 bases of the junction left unmatched. This CDR3 has 14 residues. The CDR3 DNA reads as TGTGCCAGCAGCCAAAGGACAGGGAGCGACGAGCAGTACTTC. This translates into CASSQRTGSDEQYF.